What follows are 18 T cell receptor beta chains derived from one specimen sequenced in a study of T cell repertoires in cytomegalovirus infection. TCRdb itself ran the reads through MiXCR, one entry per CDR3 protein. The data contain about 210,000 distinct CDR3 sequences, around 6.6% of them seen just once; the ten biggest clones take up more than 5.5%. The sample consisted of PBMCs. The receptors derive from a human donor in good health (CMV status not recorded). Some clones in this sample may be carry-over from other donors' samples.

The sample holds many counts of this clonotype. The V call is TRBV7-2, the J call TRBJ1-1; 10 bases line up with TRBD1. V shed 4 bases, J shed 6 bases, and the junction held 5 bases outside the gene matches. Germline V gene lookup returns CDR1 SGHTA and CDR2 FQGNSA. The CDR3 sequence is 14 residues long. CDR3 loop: CASSSRQGAPEAFF. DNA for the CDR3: TGTGCCAGCAGCTCCCGACAGGGGGCCCCTGAAGCTTTCTTT.

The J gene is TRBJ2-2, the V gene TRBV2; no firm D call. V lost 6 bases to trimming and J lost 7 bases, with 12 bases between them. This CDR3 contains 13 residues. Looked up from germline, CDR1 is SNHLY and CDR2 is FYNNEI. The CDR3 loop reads CASSQDLYGELFF. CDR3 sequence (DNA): TGTGCCAGCAGCCAAGACCTCTACGGGGAGCTGTTTTTT.

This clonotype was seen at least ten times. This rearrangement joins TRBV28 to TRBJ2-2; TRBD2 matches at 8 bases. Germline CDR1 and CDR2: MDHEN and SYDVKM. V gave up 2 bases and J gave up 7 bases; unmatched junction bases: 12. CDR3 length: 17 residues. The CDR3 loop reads CASSLVRGAHVSGELFF. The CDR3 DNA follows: TGTGCCAGCAGTTTAGTGCGGGGGGCCCATGTAAGCGGGGAGCTGTTTTTT.

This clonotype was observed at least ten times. The CDR3 DNA reads as TGCAGCGTTCAGGGGGCGATGGATGAAAAACTGTTTTTT. Its protein product is CSVQGAMDEKLFF. The chain recombines TRBV29-1 with TRBJ1-4; 8 bases are a match to TRBD1. From germline, CDR1 is SQVTM and CDR2 ANQGSEA. Germline trimming cut 5 bases from V and 6 bases from J; bases unmatched to any gene: 5. CDR3 length: 13 amino acids.

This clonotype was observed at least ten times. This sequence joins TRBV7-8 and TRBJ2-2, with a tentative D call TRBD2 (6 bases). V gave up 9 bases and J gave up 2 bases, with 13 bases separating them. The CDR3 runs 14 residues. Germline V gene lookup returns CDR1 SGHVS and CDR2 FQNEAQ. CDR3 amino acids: CASQWGVNTGELFF. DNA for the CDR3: TGTGCCAGTCAGTGGGGGGTTAACACCGGGGAGCTGTTTTTT.

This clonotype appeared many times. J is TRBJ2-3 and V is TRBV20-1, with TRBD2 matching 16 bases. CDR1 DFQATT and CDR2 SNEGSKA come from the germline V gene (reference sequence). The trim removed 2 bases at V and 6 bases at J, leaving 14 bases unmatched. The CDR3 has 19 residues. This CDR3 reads CSARSLGTSGGADFDTQYF. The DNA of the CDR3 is TGCAGTGCTAGAAGCTTAGGGACTAGCGGGGGGGCAGATTTCGATACGCAGTATTTT.

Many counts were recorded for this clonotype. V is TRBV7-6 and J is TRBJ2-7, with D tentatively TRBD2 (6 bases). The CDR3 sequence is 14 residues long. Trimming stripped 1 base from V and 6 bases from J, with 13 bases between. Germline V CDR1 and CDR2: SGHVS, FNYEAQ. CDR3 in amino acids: CASSLGDWGGEQYF. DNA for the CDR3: TGTGCCAGCAGCTTAGGGGACTGGGGAGGCGAGCAGTACTTC. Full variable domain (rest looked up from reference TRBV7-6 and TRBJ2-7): GAGVSQSPRYKVTKRGQDVALRCDPISGHVSLYWYRQALGQGPEFLTYFNYEAQQDKSGLPNDRFSAERPEGSISTLTIQRTEQRDSAMYRCASSLGDWGGEQYFGPGTRLTVT.

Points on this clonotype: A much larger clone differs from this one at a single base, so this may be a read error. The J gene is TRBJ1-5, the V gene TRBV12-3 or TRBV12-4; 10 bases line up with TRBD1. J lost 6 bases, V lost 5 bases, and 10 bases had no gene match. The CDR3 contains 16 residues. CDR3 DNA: TGTGCCAGCAGTCCTTTTCGGGGACAGGGGTGTCAGCCCCAGCATTTT. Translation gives CASSPFRGQGCQPQHF.

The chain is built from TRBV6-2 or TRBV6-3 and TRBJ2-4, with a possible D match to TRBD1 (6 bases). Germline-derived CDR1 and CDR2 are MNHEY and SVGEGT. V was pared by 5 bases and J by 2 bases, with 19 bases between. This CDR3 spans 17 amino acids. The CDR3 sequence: CASSPPSGQTTKNIQYF. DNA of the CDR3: TGTGCCAGCAGTCCCCCCTCCGGACAGACGACCAAAAACATTCAGTACTTC.

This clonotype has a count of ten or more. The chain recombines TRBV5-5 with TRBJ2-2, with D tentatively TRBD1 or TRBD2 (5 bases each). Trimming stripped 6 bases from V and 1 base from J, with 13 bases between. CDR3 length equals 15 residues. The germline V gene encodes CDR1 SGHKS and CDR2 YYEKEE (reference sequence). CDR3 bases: TGTGCCAGCACCTCGGGGCAGCTGAACACCGGGGAGCTGTTTTTT. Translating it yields CASTSGQLNTGELFF.

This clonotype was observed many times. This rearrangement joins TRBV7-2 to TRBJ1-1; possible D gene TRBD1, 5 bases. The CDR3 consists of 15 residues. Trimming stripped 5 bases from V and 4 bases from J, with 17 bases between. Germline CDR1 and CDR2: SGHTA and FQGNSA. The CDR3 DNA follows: TGTGCCAGCAGCCCCAAGACGGGGCGAGGCACTGAAGCTTTCTTT. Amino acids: CASSPKTGRGTEAFF. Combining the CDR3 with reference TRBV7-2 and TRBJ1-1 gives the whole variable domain GAGVSQSPSNKVTEKGKDVELRCDPISGHTALYWYRQSLGQGLEFLIYFQGNSAPDKSGLPSDRFSAERTGGSVSTLTIQRTQQEDSAVYLCASSPKTGRGTEAFFGQGTRLTVV.

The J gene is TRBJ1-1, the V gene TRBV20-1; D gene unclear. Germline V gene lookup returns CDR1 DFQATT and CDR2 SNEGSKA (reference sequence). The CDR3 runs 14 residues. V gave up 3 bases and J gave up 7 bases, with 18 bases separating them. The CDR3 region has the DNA TGCAGTGCTAGGTCAAGGAAGGGCGAAATTGAAGCTTTCTTT. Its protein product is CSARSRKGEIEAFF.

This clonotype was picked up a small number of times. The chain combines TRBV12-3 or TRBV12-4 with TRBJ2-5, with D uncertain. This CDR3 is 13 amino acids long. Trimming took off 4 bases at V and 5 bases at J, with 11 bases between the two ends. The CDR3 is CASSSQLGETQYF. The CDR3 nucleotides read TGTGCCAGCAGTTCCCAGCTTGGGGAGACCCAGTACTTC.

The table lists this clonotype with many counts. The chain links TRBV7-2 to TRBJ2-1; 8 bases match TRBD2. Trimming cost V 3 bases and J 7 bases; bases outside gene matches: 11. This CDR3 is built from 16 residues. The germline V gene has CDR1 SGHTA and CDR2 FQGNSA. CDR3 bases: TGTGCCAGCAGCTTCCTCGGGCGGGGGGCATGGAATGAGCAGTTCTTC. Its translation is CASSFLGRGAWNEQFF.

The chain's CDR3 is CSAGRQETQYF. The CDR3 region has the DNA TGCAGTGCCGGGCGTCAAGAGACCCAGTACTTC. The chain has TRBV20-1 and TRBJ2-5; no firm D call. Germline CDR1 is DFQATT and CDR2 is SNEGSKA (reference sequence). The CDR3 totals 11 residues. Trimming pared 6 bases from V and 2 bases from J, leaving 7 bases between.

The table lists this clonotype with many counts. The CDR3 coding sequence is TGTGCCAGCAGTTACCGAAGAAACAGGGAAATCAGCAATCAGCCCCAGCATTTT. Residues: CASSYRRNREISNQPQHF. This sequence joins TRBV6-2 or TRBV6-3 and TRBJ1-5; a possible D gene is TRBD1 (6 bases). This CDR3 comprises 18 residues. V lost 2 bases, J lost 1 base, and 18 bases lay in between. Germline CDR1 and CDR2: MNHEY and SVGEGT.

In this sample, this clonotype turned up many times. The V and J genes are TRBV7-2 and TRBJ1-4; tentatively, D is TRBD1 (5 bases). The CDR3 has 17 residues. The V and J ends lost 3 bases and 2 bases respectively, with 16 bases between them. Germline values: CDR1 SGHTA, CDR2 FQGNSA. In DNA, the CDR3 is TGTGCCAGCAGCTTGCGGGACTCCGGAGCGACTAATGAAAAACTGTTTTTT. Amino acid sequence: CASSLRDSGATNEKLFF.

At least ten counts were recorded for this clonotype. Here the CDR3 DNA reads TGTGCCAGCACCCGGGGACTAGCGGGGGGAGGGACCGGGGAGCTGTTTTTT. Translation: CASTRGLAGGGTGELFF. The gene calls are TRBV7-2 and TRBJ2-2; 15 bases line up with TRBD2. Germline assignment: CDR1 SGHTA and CDR2 FQGNSA. Trimming at V came to 7 bases and at J to 5 bases, leaving 8 bases not matched to a gene. The CDR3 runs to 17 residues. The whole variable domain, remainder taken from reference TRBV7-2 and TRBJ2-2, is GAGVSQSPSNKVTEKGKDVELRCDPISGHTALYWYRQSLGQGLEFLIYFQGNSAPDKSGLPSDRFSAERTGGSVSTLTIQRTQQEDSAVYLCASTRGLAGGGTGELFFGEGSRLTVL.